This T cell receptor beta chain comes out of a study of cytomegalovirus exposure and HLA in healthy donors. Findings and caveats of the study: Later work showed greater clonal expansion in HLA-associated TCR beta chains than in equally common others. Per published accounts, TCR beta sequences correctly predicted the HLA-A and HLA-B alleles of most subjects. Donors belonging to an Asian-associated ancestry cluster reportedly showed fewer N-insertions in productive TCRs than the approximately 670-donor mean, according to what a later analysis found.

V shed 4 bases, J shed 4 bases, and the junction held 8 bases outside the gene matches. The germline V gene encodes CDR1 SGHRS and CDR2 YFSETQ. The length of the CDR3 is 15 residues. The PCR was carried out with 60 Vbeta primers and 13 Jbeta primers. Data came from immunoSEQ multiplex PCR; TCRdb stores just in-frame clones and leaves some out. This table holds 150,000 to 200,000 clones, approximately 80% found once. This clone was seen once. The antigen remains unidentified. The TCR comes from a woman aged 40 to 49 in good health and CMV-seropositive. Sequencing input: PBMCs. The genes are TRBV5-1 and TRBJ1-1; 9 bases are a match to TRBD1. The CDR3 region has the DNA TGCGCCAGCAGCCGCGGGACAGGGTTCTCCACTGAAGCTTTCTTT. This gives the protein CASSRGTGFSTEAFF.